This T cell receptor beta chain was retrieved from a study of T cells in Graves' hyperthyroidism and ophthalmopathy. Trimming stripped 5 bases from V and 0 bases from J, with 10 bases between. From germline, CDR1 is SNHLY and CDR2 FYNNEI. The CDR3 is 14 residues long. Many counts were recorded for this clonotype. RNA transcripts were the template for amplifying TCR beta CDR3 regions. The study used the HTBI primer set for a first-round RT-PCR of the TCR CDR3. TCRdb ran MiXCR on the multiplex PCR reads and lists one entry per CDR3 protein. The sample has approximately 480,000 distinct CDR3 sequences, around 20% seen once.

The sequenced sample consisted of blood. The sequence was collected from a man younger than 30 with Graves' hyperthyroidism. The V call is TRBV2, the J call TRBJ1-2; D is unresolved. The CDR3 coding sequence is TGTGCCAGCAGTCCACAACTAACTAACTATGGCTACACCTTC. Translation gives CASSPQLTNYGYTF.